Shown below are 16 T cell receptor beta chains from a single sample sequenced in a study of blood T cell repertoires in COVID-19. Measured with immunoSEQ multiplex PCR; TCRdb has only the in-frame clones, and not every one. This table holds tens of thousands of clones, about four fifths found once. Sequences were obtained from peripheral blood. The receptors here all came from a man between 60 and 70 years old in a cohort sampled during active COVID-19.

This chain links TRBV29-1 with TRBJ1-2; 10 bases align to TRBD1. The CDR3 length is 15 residues. V gave up 1 base and J gave up 4 bases; unmatched junction bases: 6. The V gene's germline CDR1 is SQVTM and CDR2 ANQGSEA. This chain's CDR3 is CSVEAGTGAVYGYTF. As DNA, the CDR3 is TGCAGCGTTGAAGCGGGGACAGGGGCCGTCTATGGCTACACCTTC.

This chain links TRBV28 with TRBJ2-3; D is possibly TRBD1 (6 bases). The CDR3 consists of 15 residues. Per germline, CDR1 MDHEN and CDR2 SYDVKM. Trimming took 5 bases from V and 2 from J, leaving 14 bases between them. In DNA, the CDR3 is TGTGCCAGCAGTCCCCCAGGGGCCGTCACAGATACGCAGTATTTT. Its translation: CASSPPGAVTDTQYF. Looking up the rest from reference TRBV28 and TRBJ2-3 gives the full variable domain: DVKVTQSSRYLVKRTGEKVFLECVQDMDHENMFWYRQDPGLGLRLIYFSYDVKMKEKGDIPEGYSVSREKKERFSLILESASTNQTSMYLCASSPPGAVTDTQYFGPGTRLTVL.

This clone has more than one count but fewer than ten. The chain carries TRBV11-3 and TRBJ2-5; maybe TRBD1 (6 bases). Germline lookup yields CDR1 SGHNT and CDR2 YENEEA. The CDR3 runs 14 residues. Trimming removed 4 bases at V and 1 base at J, with 10 bases between. DNA for the CDR3: TGTGCCAGCAGCTCGGACAGTCCCCAAGAGACCCAGTACTTC. Translated, it gives CASSSDSPQETQYF.

The chain employs TRBV3-1 (or the pseudogene TRBV3-2) and TRBJ1-4; D perhaps matches TRBD1 (5 bases). Per the germline V gene, CDR1 is LGHDT and CDR2 is YNNKEL (reference sequence). This CDR3 has 19 amino acids. V was clipped by 1 base and J by 5 bases, with 23 bases between them. CDR3 loop: CASSQGGAPGPLQNEKLFF. CDR3 nucleotides: TGTGCCAGCAGCCAAGGTGGGGCCCCGGGCCCCCTACAAAATGAAAAACTGTTTTTT.

The CDR3 nucleotides are TGTGCCAGCAGCTGGACAGGGGGCAGCCAGCCCCAGCATTTT. Protein product: CASSWTGGSQPQHF. The V gene is TRBV6-2 or TRBV6-3, the J gene TRBJ1-5; TRBD1 matches 11 bases. Germline lookup yields CDR1 MNHEY and CDR2 SVGEGT. The CDR3 runs to 14 residues. The ends lost 6 bases at V and 7 bases at J; junction bases unmatched: 5.

This CDR3 is CASSTGLAGGRSYNEQFF. In DNA form, the CDR3 reads TGTGCCAGCAGCACGGGACTAGCGGGGGGCCGTTCCTACAATGAGCAGTTCTTC. This chain links TRBV21-1 with TRBJ2-1; TRBD2 reflects the table's D call only, with no check against the DNA. TRBV21-1 is a pseudogene segment. The CDR3 contains 18 residues.

J is TRBJ2-7 and V is TRBV11-2, with TRBD2 matching 9 bases. Germline lookup yields CDR1 SGHAT and CDR2 FQNNGV. After removal of 7 bases from V and 7 bases from J, the junction contained 20 bases not matched to a gene. The CDR3 consists of 17 residues. Written as DNA, the CDR3 is TGTGCCAGCACCAGAACCTCCGGCGGGAGGGCTGGTAGGGAGCAGTACTTC. It is translated as CASTRTSGGRAGREQYF.

The V gene is TRBV19, the J gene TRBJ2-3; tentatively, D is TRBD1 (6 bases). The CDR3 spans 13 residues. Germline V CDR1 and CDR2: LNHDA, SQIVND (reference sequence). V was trimmed by 7 bases and J by 6 bases, leaving 14 bases between them. CDR3 DNA: TGTGCCAGTAAGAGCAGGGGCCGGGATACGCAGTATTTT. It yields the protein CASKSRGRDTQYF.

The chain couples TRBV7-9 to TRBJ2-1; D remains ambiguous. Germline CDR1 reads SEHNR; CDR2 reads FQNEAQ (reference sequence). Deletions cut 5 bases from V and 5 bases from J, with 13 bases between. This CDR3 contains 14 residues. This CDR3 is CASSTMTGNNEQFF. CDR3 sequence (DNA): TGTGCCAGCAGCACTATGACCGGCAACAATGAGCAGTTCTTC.

The chain couples TRBV29-1 to TRBJ2-1; 13 nucleotides line up with TRBD2. Germline CDR1 reads SQVTM; CDR2 reads ANQGSEA. With V trimmed by 2 bases and J by 4 bases, 11 bases remained unmatched. The CDR3 length is 18 residues. The CDR3 loop is CSVESLPGTSGKYNEQFF. The CDR3 DNA is TGCAGCGTTGAAAGCTTGCCCGGGACTAGCGGGAAATACAATGAGCAGTTCTTC.

J is TRBJ2-7 and V is TRBV5-1, with D perhaps TRBD2 (7 bases). Trimming removed 5 bases from V and 5 bases from J, with 23 bases in between. Germline V gene lookup returns CDR1 SGHRS and CDR2 YFSETQ. The CDR3 has 16 residues. Here the CDR3 reads CASSRGAGGVSDEQYF. The CDR3 DNA reads TGCGCCAGCAGTCGGGGGGCCGGCGGAGTGAGCGACGAGCAGTACTTC.

This clone was counted once. The chain joins TRBV9 to TRBJ2-7, with D hard to call. The CDR3 is 13 amino acids. CDR1 SGDLS and CDR2 YYNGEE come from the germline V gene. The V gene lost 0 bases and the J gene lost 5 bases, with 9 bases spanning the gap. The CDR3 DNA reads TGTGCCAGCAGCGTAGGGGTACAGAACGAGCAGTACTTC. Its protein product is CASSVGVQNEQYF.

The CDR3, as DNA: TGTGCCAGCAGCCAAGATGGGGTACGGGACTCTGGAAACACCATATATTTT. Translated: CASSQDGVRDSGNTIYF. The chain employs TRBV4-2 and TRBJ1-3; D is uncertain. V gave up 0 bases and J gave up 0 bases, with 12 bases separating them. The CDR3 extends over 17 amino acids. The germline gives CDR1 LGHNA, CDR2 YNFKEQ.

This chain joins TRBV3-1 (or the pseudogene TRBV3-2) and TRBJ1-5; D possibly corresponds to TRBD1 (6 bases). The CDR3 spans 15 residues. Germline assignment: CDR1 LGHDT and CDR2 YNNKEL (reference sequence). Trimming took 4 bases from V and 8 from J, leaving 18 bases between them. CDR3 DNA sequence: TGTGCCAGCAGCCGGTCAACAGGGTTAAGCAAGCCCCAGCATTTT. Translated: CASSRSTGLSKPQHF.

This clone was observed once. The V call is TRBV6-6, the J call TRBJ2-7; 11 bases fit TRBD1. The CDR3 is 15 amino acids. CDR1 and CDR2 from the germline V gene are MNHNY and SVGAGI (reference sequence). Trimming removed 4 bases from V and 5 bases from J; junction bases left unmatched: 7. CDR3 sequence: CASSSKGQGDNEQYF. The CDR3 DNA sequence: TGTGCCAGCAGTTCGAAGGGACAGGGGGACAACGAGCAGTACTTC.

The J gene is TRBJ2-3, the V gene TRBV7-3, with 8 nucleotides matching TRBD1. Germline V gene data show CDR1 as SGHTA and CDR2 as FQGTGA. The CDR3 is 14 amino acids. With 5 bases clipped from V and 2 bases from J, the junction kept 3 bases outside the gene matches. The CDR3 region has the DNA TGTGCCAGCAGCCCGACAGGGGCCACAGATACGCAGTATTTT. Its protein is CASSPTGATDTQYF.